The rows below give T cell receptor beta chains drawn from one sample of a study of blood T cell repertoires in COVID-19. Libraries were prepared by immunoSEQ multiplex PCR; TCRdb keeps only in-frame clonotypes and omits some of them. The sample shows about 200,000 clones, approximately 78% of them seen only once. The sequencing input was peripheral blood. Receptors were obtained from an elderly woman with COVID-19, enrolled during active disease. The CDR3 runs from the conserved cysteine through the conserved F or W. The order of the fields is J gene, D gene, clone size, V gene, CDR3 DNA, CDR3 protein. D genes are given only for firm matches. The listing skips clone size in some rows; elsewhere it reads once, few, many or a size class.

j_call: TRBJ1-5
d_call: -
clone_size: -
v_call: TRBV2
cdr3_nt: TGTGCCAGCAGTGAACTGGAGAATCAGCCCCAGCATTTT
cdr3_aa: CASSELENQPQHF

j_call: TRBJ1-4
d_call: -
clone_size: -
v_call: TRBV19
cdr3_nt: TGTGCCAGTAGGTCACAGAAAGCAACTAATGAAAAACTGTTTTTT
cdr3_aa: CASRSQKATNEKLFF

j_call: TRBJ1-2
d_call: -
clone_size: -
v_call: TRBV5-4
cdr3_nt: TGTGCCAGCAGCTTTTCAGGGGTTGGCTACACCTTC
cdr3_aa: CASSFSGVGYTF

j_call: TRBJ1-2
d_call: -
clone_size: -
v_call: TRBV29-1
cdr3_nt: TGCAGCCCCTCGGGCGTGGGAGACGGCTACACCTTC
cdr3_aa: CSPSGVGDGYTF

j_call: TRBJ2-6
d_call: -
clone_size: -
v_call: TRBV6-2/TRBV6-3
cdr3_nt: TGTGCCAGCAGTTTTGGACTGCTCTCTGGGGCCAACGTCCTGACTTTC
cdr3_aa: CASSFGLLSGANVLTF

j_call: TRBJ2-6
d_call: TRBD1
clone_size: once
v_call: TRBV5-1
cdr3_nt: TGCGCCAGCAGCTTCCTGTGGACAGGGGACCCTTCTGGGGCCAACGTCCTGACTTTC
cdr3_aa: CASSFLWTGDPSGANVLTF

j_call: TRBJ1-2
d_call: TRBD1
clone_size: -
v_call: TRBV6-1
cdr3_nt: TGTGCCAGCAGTGAAGGGACAGGGGGAGATGGCTACACCTTC
cdr3_aa: CASSEGTGGDGYTF

j_call: TRBJ2-1
d_call: -
clone_size: -
v_call: TRBV7-2
cdr3_nt: TGTGCCAGCAGCTTGACTAGCTCCTACAATGAGCAGTTCTTC
cdr3_aa: CASSLTSSYNEQFF

j_call: TRBJ2-2
d_call: TRBD2
clone_size: -
v_call: TRBV4-1
cdr3_nt: TGCGCCAGCCGCCCCCGGGGGGGGAGCTTAGGCACCGGGGAGCTGTTTTTT
cdr3_aa: CASRPRGGSLGTGELFF

j_call: TRBJ2-4
d_call: -
clone_size: once
v_call: TRBV5-1
cdr3_nt: TGCGCCAGCAGCTCTTCGGCAGGGGAAAACATTCAGTACTTC
cdr3_aa: CASSSSAGENIQYF

j_call: TRBJ1-1
d_call: TRBD1
clone_size: -
v_call: TRBV6-4
cdr3_nt: TGTGCCAGCAGTGACTCGAGTGTAGGGGGCGGCCAAGCTTTCTTT
cdr3_aa: CASSDSSVGGGQAFF

j_call: TRBJ1-1
d_call: TRBD1
clone_size: -
v_call: TRBV4-2
cdr3_nt: TGTGCCAGCAGCCAATACGGACAGGGGTACCCTGAAGCTTTCTTT
cdr3_aa: CASSQYGQGYPEAFF

j_call: TRBJ1-1
d_call: -
clone_size: few
v_call: TRBV19
cdr3_nt: TGTGCCAGTAGTACCCTGAGGAGCGCGAAATGGAACACTGAAGCTTTCTTT
cdr3_aa: CASSTLRSAKWNTEAFF

j_call: TRBJ2-2
d_call: -
clone_size: -
v_call: TRBV11-2
cdr3_nt: TGTGCCAGCAGCTTGGGCCGACAGTTGAACACCGGGGAGCTGTTTTTT
cdr3_aa: CASSLGRQLNTGELFF

j_call: TRBJ1-2
d_call: -
clone_size: -
v_call: TRBV18
cdr3_nt: TGTGCCAGCTCACCCGGAGCAGCTAACTATGGCTACACCTTC
cdr3_aa: CASSPGAANYGYTF

j_call: TRBJ1-1
d_call: -
clone_size: -
v_call: TRBV28
cdr3_nt: TGTGCCAGCAGTTTATACTACAGGGAGAACACTGAAGCTTTCTTT
cdr3_aa: CASSLYYRENTEAFF

j_call: TRBJ2-3
d_call: TRBD2
clone_size: -
v_call: TRBV2
cdr3_nt: TGTGCCAGCAGTCGCCGGACTAGCGGTAACACAGATACGCAGTATTTT
cdr3_aa: CASSRRTSGNTDTQYF

j_call: TRBJ1-1
d_call: TRBD1
clone_size: -
v_call: TRBV19
cdr3_nt: TGTGCCACATCGGACAGGGTGAGCACTGAAGCTTTCTTT
cdr3_aa: CATSDRVSTEAFF

j_call: TRBJ1-1
d_call: -
clone_size: -
v_call: TRBV6-5
cdr3_nt: TGTGCCAGCAGACCCCGAAAGAAGAGAGGTGAAGCTTTCTTT
cdr3_aa: CASRPRKKRGEAFF

j_call: TRBJ2-3
d_call: -
clone_size: -
v_call: TRBV5-1
cdr3_nt: TGCGCCAGCAGCTTGGAGGGGCCCCCGGATACGCAGTATTTT
cdr3_aa: CASSLEGPPDTQYF

j_call: TRBJ2-2
d_call: TRBD2
clone_size: once
v_call: TRBV4-3
cdr3_nt: TGCGCCAGCAGCCGAACCGGGACTAGGAACACCGGGGAGCTGTTTTTT
cdr3_aa: CASSRTGTRNTGELFF

j_call: TRBJ2-7
d_call: -
clone_size: -
v_call: TRBV18
cdr3_nt: TGTGCCAGCTCACCGCAACAGGAAAATGAGCAGTACTTC
cdr3_aa: CASSPQQENEQYF

j_call: TRBJ1-5
d_call: -
clone_size: -
v_call: TRBV5-8
cdr3_nt: TGTGCCAGCAGTCCTACAGGGTTGGGACCTAGGCCCCAGCATTTT
cdr3_aa: CASSPTGLGPRPQHF

j_call: TRBJ1-1
d_call: TRBD1
clone_size: -
v_call: TRBV5-1
cdr3_nt: TGCGCCAGCAGCTCGGGACAGGCAGCCACTGAAGCTTTCTTT
cdr3_aa: CASSSGQAATEAFF

j_call: TRBJ1-2
d_call: -
clone_size: -
v_call: TRBV19
cdr3_nt: TGTGCCAGTACCCCTGAGCTTCTTGCGCTAAATGGCTACACCTTC
cdr3_aa: CASTPELLALNGYTF

j_call: TRBJ1-5
d_call: -
clone_size: -
v_call: TRBV7-9
cdr3_nt: TGTGCCAGCAGCTCCCCCGTCCAGCCCCAGCATTTT
cdr3_aa: CASSSPVQPQHF

j_call: TRBJ2-5
d_call: -
clone_size: -
v_call: TRBV5-6
cdr3_nt: TGTGCCAGCAGCTTGGGTACGGGGGTAAAGACCCAGTACTTC
cdr3_aa: CASSLGTGVKTQYF

j_call: TRBJ1-1
d_call: -
clone_size: -
v_call: TRBV28
cdr3_nt: TGTGCCAGCGGACACCCAAGGACTGAAGCTTTCTTT
cdr3_aa: CASGHPRTEAFF

j_call: TRBJ1-2
d_call: -
clone_size: -
v_call: TRBV2
cdr3_nt: TGTGCCAGCTCCCTGGGGCGTGGGTCCATCACCTTC
cdr3_aa: CASSLGRGSITF

j_call: TRBJ1-2
d_call: -
clone_size: -
v_call: TRBV19
cdr3_nt: TGTGCCAGTAGTGTCGAGCTAGCCTATGGCTACACCTTC
cdr3_aa: CASSVELAYGYTF

j_call: TRBJ1-5
d_call: -
clone_size: once
v_call: TRBV6-2/TRBV6-3
cdr3_nt: TGTGCCAGCAGTTTCGGGACATCGCAGCCCCAGCATTTT
cdr3_aa: CASSFGTSQPQHF

j_call: TRBJ1-5
d_call: TRBD1
clone_size: few
v_call: TRBV5-1
cdr3_nt: TGCGCCAGCAGCCCGGACAGGGCTGGGCAGCCCCAGCATTTT
cdr3_aa: CASSPDRAGQPQHF

j_call: TRBJ2-3
d_call: -
clone_size: once
v_call: TRBV30
cdr3_nt: TGTGCCTGGGACCGGGGACATACTAAGGCAGATACGCAGTATTTT
cdr3_aa: CAWDRGHTKADTQYF

j_call: TRBJ2-5
d_call: -
clone_size: -
v_call: TRBV2
cdr3_nt: TGTGCCAGCAGTGACGGGAAACTACCAGAGACCCAGTACTTC
cdr3_aa: CASSDGKLPETQYF

j_call: TRBJ2-7
d_call: TRBD2
clone_size: -
v_call: TRBV3-1/TRBV3-2
cdr3_nt: TGTGCCAGCAGCCGAGCGGGACTAGCGGCCGAGCAGTACTTC
cdr3_aa: CASSRAGLAAEQYF

j_call: TRBJ2-5
d_call: TRBD1
clone_size: -
v_call: TRBV5-1
cdr3_nt: TGCGCCAGCCGGGCCCCTGGGACAGGGGTCCAAGAGACCCAGTACTTC
cdr3_aa: CASRAPGTGVQETQYF

j_call: TRBJ1-4
d_call: TRBD1
clone_size: few
v_call: TRBV11-2
cdr3_nt: TGTGCCAGCAGTCCAGACAGGGGAAGGGGAAAACTGTTTTTT
cdr3_aa: CASSPDRGRGKLFF

j_call: TRBJ2-1
d_call: TRBD2
clone_size: -
v_call: TRBV7-9
cdr3_nt: TGTGCCAGCAGCGTAGAGGCCCCTCTAGCGGGGAGGAACAATGAGCAGTTCTTC
cdr3_aa: CASSVEAPLAGRNNEQFF

j_call: TRBJ1-6
d_call: -
clone_size: -
v_call: TRBV3-1/TRBV3-2
cdr3_nt: TGTGCCAGCAGCCAAGGAGGAGGGAATCTATCACCCCTCCACTTT
cdr3_aa: CASSQGGGNLSPLHF

j_call: TRBJ2-3
d_call: -
clone_size: few
v_call: TRBV28
cdr3_nt: TGTGCCAGCAGTTTCGGGGACAACACAGATACGCAGTATTTT
cdr3_aa: CASSFGDNTDTQYF

j_call: TRBJ1-2
d_call: -
clone_size: -
v_call: TRBV5-1
cdr3_nt: TGCGCCAGCAGCTTGACGGAGGGCTATGGCTACACCTTC
cdr3_aa: CASSLTEGYGYTF

j_call: TRBJ1-3
d_call: -
clone_size: -
v_call: TRBV28
cdr3_nt: TGTGCCAGCAGTTTAGGGGGGGGCTGGGGAAACACCATATATTTT
cdr3_aa: CASSLGGGWGNTIYF

j_call: TRBJ2-5
d_call: TRBD1
clone_size: -
v_call: TRBV11-2
cdr3_nt: TGTGCCAGTCGAAAAGGGGGCTCGGGTGGGACCCAGTACTTC
cdr3_aa: CASRKGGSGGTQYF

j_call: TRBJ1-2
d_call: TRBD1
clone_size: -
v_call: TRBV7-6
cdr3_nt: TGTGCCAGCAGCTTGGAGACAGGGACCAACTATGGCTACACCTTC
cdr3_aa: CASSLETGTNYGYTF

j_call: TRBJ2-5
d_call: TRBD1
clone_size: -
v_call: TRBV9
cdr3_nt: TGTGCCAGCAGCGCAGGACAGGGGGCGTTAGAGACCCAGTACTTC
cdr3_aa: CASSAGQGALETQYF

j_call: TRBJ1-2
d_call: TRBD1
clone_size: -
v_call: TRBV19
cdr3_nt: TGTGCCAGTAGTCCCTACTCCGGGACAGGGTATGGCTACACCTTC
cdr3_aa: CASSPYSGTGYGYTF

j_call: TRBJ2-1
d_call: TRBD2
clone_size: -
v_call: TRBV14
cdr3_nt: TGTGCCAGCAGCCGCCCGGGACTAGCGGGCGGAGAGCAGTTCTTC
cdr3_aa: CASSRPGLAGGEQFF

j_call: TRBJ1-3
d_call: -
clone_size: -
v_call: TRBV6-5
cdr3_nt: TGTGCCAGCAGTTACTCGACCGGGGCTGGAAACACCATATATTTT
cdr3_aa: CASSYSTGAGNTIYF

j_call: TRBJ2-5
d_call: -
clone_size: -
v_call: TRBV24-1
cdr3_nt: TGTGCCACCCAACTCCCTCCCCCCGACCAAGAGACCCAGTACTTC
cdr3_aa: CATQLPPPDQETQYF